This T cell receptor (beta chain) derives from a study of cytomegalovirus exposure and HLA in healthy donors. About the research overall: The Caucasian-associated ancestry cluster held over 80% of around 380 genotyped donors. Study-wide results and caveats: Previous analysis showed most TCR beta V segments were productive about 87% or about 30% of the time.

Worth noting for this clone: No antigen is known for it.

13 Jbeta primers and 60 Vbeta primers were used for the PCR. Sequencing was performed with immunoSEQ multiplex PCR; in TCRdb, only in-frame clones are kept and a portion is missing. The top ten clones hold 3% to 3.5% of a sample with some 130,000 clones, around 79% of them seen once. The CDR3 has 15 amino acids. J was trimmed by 3 bases and V by 1 base; bases with no gene match: 6. CDR1 is MNHNS, CDR2 SASEGT, per germline. Material for sequencing was PBMCs. The chain recombines TRBV6-1 with TRBJ2-7; 7 bases line up with TRBD2. The sequence came from a female donor in good health and CMV-seronegative. The CDR3 loop is CASSEGREGRYEQYF. The CDR3 nucleotides read TGTGCCAGCAGTGAAGGCAGGGAGGGCCGCTACGAGCAGTACTTC.